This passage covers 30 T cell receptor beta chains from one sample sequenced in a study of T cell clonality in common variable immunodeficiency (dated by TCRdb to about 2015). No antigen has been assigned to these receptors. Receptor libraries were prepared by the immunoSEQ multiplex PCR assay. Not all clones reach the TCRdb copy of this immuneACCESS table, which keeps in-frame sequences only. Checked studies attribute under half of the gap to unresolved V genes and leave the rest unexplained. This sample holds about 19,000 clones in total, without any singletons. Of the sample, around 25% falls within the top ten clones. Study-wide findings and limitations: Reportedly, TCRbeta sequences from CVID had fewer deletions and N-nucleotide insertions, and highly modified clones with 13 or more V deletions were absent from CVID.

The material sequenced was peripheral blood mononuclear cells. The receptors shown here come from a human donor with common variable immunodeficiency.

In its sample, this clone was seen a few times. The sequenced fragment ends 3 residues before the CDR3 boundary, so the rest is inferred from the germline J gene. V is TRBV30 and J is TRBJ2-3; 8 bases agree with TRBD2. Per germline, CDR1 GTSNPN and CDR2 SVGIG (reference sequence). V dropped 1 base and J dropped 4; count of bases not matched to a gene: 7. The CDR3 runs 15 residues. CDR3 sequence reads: CAWSASGSIADTQYF. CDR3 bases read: TGTGCCTGGAGTGCGAGCGGGAGTATAGCAGATACG.

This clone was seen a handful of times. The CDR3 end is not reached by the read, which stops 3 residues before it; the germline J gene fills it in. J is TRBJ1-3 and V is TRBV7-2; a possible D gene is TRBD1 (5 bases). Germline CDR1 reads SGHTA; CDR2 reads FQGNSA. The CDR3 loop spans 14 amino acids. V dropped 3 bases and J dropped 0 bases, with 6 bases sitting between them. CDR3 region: CASSLDISGNTIYF. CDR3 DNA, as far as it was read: TGTGCCAGCAGCTTGGACATCTCTGGAAACACC.

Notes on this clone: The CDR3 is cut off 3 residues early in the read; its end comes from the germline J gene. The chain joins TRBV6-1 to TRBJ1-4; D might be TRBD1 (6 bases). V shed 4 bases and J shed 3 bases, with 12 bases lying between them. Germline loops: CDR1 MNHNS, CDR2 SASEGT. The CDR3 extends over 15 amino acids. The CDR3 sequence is CASSAPTGPNEKLFF. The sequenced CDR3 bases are TGTGCCAGCAGTGCGCCGACAGGCCCTAATGAAAAA.

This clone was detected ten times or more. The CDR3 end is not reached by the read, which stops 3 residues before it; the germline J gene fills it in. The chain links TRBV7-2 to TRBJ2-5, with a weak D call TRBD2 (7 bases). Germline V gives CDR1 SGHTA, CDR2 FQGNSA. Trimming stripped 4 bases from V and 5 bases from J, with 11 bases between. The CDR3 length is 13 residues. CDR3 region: CASSWGGRETQYF. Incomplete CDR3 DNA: TGTGCCAGCAGCTGGGGGGGCCGGGAGACC.

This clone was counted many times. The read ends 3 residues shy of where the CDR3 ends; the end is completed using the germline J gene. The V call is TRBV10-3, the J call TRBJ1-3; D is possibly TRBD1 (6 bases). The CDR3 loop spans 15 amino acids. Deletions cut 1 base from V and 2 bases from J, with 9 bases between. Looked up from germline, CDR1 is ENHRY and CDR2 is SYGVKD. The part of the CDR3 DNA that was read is TGTGCCATCAGTGAGTTTGCAGGGGCTGGAAACACC. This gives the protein CAISEFAGAGNT. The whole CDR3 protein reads CAISEFAGAGNTIYF.

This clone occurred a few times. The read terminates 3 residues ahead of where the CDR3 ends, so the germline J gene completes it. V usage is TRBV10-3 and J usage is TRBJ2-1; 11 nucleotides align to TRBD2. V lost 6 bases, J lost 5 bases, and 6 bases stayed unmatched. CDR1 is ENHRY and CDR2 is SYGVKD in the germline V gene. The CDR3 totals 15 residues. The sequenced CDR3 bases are TGTGCCATCAGGGAGACTAGCGGGATCAACAATGAG. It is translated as CAIRETSGINNE. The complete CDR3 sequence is CAIRETSGINNEQFF.

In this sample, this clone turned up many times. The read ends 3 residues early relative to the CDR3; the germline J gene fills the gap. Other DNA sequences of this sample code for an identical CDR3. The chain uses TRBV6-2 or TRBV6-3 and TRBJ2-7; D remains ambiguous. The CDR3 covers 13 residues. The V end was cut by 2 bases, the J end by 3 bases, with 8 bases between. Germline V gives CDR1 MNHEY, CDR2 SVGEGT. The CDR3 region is CASSYGQNYEQYF. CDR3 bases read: TGTGCCAGCAGTTACGGCCAGAACTACGAG.

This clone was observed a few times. The CDR3 bases that were read are TGCGCCAGCAGGACAGGCTCAAATCAGCCC. Protein sequence: CASRTGSNQP. The entire CDR3 is CASRTGSNQPQHF. The chain employs TRBV10-2 and TRBJ1-5; tentatively, D is TRBD1 (6 bases). The missing CDR3 end, 3 residues past where the read stops, is filled in from the germline J gene. The V end lost 6 bases, the J end lost 4 bases, and 10 bases lay between the germline ends. Germline-derived CDR1 and CDR2 are WSHSY and SAAADI. The CDR3 sequence is 13 residues long.

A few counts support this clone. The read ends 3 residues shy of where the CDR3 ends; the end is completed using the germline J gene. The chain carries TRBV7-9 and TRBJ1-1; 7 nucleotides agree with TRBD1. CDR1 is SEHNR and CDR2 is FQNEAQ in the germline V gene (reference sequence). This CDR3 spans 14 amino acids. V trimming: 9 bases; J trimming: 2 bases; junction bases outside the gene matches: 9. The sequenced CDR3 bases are TGTGCCAGTTTCGCCGGGACAGCTAACACTGAA. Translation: CASFAGTANTE. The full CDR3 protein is CASFAGTANTEAFF.

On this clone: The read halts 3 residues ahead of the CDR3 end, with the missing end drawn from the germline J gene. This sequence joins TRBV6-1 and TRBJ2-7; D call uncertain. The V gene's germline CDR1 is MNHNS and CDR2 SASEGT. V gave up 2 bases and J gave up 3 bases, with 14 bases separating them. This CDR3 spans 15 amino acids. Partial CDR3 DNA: TGTGCCAGCAGTGAAATAGGGTCTAATTTCTACGAG. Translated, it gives CASSEIGSNFYE. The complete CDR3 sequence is CASSEIGSNFYEQYF.

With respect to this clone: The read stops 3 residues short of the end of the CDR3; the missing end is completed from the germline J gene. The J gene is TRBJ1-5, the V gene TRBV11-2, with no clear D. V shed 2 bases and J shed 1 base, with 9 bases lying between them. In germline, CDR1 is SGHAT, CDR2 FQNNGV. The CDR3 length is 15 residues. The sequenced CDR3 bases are TGTGCCAGCAGCTTATCGGGTAGAAGCAATCAGCCC. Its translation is CASSLSGRSNQP. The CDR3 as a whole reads CASSLSGRSNQPQHF.

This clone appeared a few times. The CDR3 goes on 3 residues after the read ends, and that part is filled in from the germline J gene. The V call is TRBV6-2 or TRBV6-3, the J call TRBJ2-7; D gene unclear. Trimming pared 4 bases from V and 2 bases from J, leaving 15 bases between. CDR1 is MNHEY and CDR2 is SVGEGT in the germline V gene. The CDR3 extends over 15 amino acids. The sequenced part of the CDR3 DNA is TGTGCCAGCAGTTCCCTACTTGGTACTACCTACGAG. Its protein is CASSSLLGTTYE. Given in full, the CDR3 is CASSSLLGTTYEQYF.

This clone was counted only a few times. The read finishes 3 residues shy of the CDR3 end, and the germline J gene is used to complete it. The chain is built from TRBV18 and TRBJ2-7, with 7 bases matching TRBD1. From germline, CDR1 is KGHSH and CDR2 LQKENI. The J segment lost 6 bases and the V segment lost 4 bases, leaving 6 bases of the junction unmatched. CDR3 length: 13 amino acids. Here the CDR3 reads CASSQTGFGEQYF. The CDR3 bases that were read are TGTGCCAGCTCACAGACAGGGTTTGGCGAG.

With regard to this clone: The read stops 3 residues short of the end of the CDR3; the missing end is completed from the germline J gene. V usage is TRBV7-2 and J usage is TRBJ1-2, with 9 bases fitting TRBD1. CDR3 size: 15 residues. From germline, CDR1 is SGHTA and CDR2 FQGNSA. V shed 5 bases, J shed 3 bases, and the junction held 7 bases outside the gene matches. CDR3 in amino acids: CASSNRTGAHYGYTF. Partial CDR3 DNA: TGTGCCAGCAGCAACCGGACAGGGGCCCACTATGGC.

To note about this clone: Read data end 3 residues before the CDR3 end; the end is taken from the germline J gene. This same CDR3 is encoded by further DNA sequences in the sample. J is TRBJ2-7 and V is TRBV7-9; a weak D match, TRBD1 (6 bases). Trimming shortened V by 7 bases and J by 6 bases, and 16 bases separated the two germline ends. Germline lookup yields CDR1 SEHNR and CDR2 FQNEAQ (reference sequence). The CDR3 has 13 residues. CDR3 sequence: CASTLRIRGEQYF. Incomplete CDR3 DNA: TGTGCCAGCACCCTTCGGATCAGGGGCGAG.

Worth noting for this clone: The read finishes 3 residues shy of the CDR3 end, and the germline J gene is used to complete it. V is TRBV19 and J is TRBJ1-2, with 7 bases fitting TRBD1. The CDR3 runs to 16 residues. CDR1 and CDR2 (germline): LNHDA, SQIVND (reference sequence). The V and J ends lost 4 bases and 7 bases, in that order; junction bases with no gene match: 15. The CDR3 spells CASSTYPEDRTIGYTF. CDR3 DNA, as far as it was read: TGTGCCAGTAGTACCTACCCCGAGGACAGGACTATTGGC.

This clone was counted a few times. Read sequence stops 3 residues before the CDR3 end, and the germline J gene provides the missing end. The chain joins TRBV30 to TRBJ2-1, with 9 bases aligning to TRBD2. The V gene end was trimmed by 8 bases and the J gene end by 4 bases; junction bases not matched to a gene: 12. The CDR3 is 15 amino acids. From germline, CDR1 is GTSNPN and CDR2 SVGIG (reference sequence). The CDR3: CAEQIAGDPYNEQFF. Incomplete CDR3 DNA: TGTGCCGAACAAATAGCGGGAGACCCATACAATGAG.

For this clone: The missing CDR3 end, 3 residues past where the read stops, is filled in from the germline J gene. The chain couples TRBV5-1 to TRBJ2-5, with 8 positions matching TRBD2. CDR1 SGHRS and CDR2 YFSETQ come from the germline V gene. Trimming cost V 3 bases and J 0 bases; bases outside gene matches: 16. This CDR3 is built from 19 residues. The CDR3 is CASSSVFQGSSGYQETQYF. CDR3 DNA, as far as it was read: TGCGCCAGCAGCTCGGTATTTCAGGGGTCTAGCGGGTACCAAGAGACC. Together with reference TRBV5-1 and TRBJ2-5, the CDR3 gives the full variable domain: KAGVTQTPRYLIKTRGQQVTLSCSPISGHRSVSWYQQTPGQGLQFLFEYFSETQRNKGNFPGRFSGRQFSNSRSEMNVSTLELGDSALYLCASSSVFQGSSGYQETQYFGPGTRLLVL.

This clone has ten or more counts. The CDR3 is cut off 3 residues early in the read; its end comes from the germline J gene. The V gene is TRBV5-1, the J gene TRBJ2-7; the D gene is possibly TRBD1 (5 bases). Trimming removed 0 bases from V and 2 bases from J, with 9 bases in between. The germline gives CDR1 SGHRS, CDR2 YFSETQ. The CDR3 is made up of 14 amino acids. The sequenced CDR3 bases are TGCGCCAGCAGCTTGGGGACAAGAGCCTACGAG. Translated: CASSLGTRAYE. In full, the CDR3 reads CASSLGTRAYEQYF.

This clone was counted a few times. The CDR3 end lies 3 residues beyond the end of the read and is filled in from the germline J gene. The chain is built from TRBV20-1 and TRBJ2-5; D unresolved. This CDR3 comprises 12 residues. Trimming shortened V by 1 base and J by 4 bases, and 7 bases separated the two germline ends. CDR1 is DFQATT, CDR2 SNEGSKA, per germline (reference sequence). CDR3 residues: CSARASGETQYF. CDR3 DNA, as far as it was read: TGCAGTGCTAGAGCTAGTGGAGAGACC.

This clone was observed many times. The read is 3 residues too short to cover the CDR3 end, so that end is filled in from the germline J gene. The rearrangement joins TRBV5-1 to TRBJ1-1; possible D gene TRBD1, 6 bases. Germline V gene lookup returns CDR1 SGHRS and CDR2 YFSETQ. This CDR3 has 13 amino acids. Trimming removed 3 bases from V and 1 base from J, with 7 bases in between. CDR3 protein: CASSWGQNTEAFF. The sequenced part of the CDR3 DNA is TGCGCCAGCAGCTGGGGACAGAACACTGAA.

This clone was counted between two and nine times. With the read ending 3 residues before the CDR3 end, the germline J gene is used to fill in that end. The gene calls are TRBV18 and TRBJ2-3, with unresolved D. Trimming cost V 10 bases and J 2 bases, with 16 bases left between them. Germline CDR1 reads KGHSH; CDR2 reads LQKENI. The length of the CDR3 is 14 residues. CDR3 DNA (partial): TGTGCCACCACAAGGCAGAAATTCACAGATACG. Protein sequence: CATTRQKFTDT. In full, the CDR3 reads CATTRQKFTDTQYF.

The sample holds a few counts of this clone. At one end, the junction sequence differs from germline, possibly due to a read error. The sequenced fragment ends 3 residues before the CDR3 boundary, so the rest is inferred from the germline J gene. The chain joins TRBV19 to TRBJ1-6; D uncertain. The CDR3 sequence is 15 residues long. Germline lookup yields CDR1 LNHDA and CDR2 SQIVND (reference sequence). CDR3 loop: CASSIAGVNKSPLHF. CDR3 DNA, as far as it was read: TGTGCCAGTAGTATAGCCGGGGTGAATAAGTCACCC. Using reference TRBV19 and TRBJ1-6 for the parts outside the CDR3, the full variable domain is DGGITQSPKYLFRKEGQNVTLSCEQNLNHDAMYWYRQDPGQGLRLIYYSQIVNDFQKGDIAEGYSVSREKKESFPLTVTSAQKNPTAFYLCASSIAGVNKSPLHFGNGTRLTVT.

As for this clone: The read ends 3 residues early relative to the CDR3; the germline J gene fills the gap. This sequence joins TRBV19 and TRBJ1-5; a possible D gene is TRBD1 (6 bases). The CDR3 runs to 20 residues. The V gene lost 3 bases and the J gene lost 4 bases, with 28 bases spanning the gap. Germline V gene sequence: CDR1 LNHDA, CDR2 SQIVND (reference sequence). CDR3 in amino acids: CASSILNLGRDTLGNQPQHF. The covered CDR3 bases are TGTGCCAGTAGTATTTTGAATCTTGGCCGGGACACCCTAGGGAATCAGCCC.

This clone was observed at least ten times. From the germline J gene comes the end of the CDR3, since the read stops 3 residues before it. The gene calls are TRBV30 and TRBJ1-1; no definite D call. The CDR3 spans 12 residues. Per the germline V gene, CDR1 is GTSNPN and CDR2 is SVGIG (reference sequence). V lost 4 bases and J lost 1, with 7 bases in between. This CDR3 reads CAWNPGNTEAFF. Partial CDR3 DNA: TGTGCCTGGAATCCAGGGAACACTGAA. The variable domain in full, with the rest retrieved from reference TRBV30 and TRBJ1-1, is SQTIHQWPATLVQPVGSPLSLECTVEGTSNPNLYWYRQAAGRGLQLLFYSVGIGQISSEVPQNLSASRPQDRQFILSSKKLLLSDSGFYLCAWNPGNTEAFFGQGTRLTVV.

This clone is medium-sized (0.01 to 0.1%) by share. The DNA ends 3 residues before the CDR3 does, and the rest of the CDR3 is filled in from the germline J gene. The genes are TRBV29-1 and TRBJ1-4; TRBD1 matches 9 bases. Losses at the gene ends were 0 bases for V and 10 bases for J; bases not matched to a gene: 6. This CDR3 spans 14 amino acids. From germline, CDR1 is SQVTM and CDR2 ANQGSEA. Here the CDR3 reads CSVEEDRGFGKLFF. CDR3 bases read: TGCAGCGTTGAAGAAGACAGGGGGTTTGGAAAA.

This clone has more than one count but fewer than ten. CDR3 DNA (partial): TGTGCCAGCTCAATACAGGGGGCGTTCTACGAG. Amino acids: CASSIQGAFYE. Given in full, the CDR3 is CASSIQGAFYEQYF. This chain uses TRBV18 with TRBJ2-7; 9 bases agree with TRBD1. The read terminates 3 residues ahead of where the CDR3 ends, so the germline J gene completes it. The CDR3 length is 14 residues. The J segment lost 3 bases and the V segment lost 5 bases, leaving 5 bases of the junction unmatched. The germline CDR1 and CDR2 sequences are KGHSH and LQKENI.

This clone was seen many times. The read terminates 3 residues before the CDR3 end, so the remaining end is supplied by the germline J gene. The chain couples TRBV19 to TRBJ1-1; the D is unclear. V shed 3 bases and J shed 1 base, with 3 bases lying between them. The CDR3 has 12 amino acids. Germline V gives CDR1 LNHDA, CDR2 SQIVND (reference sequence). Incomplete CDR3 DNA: TGTGCCAGTAGTATCAGGAACACTGAA. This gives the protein CASSIRNTE. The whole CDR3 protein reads CASSIRNTEAFF.

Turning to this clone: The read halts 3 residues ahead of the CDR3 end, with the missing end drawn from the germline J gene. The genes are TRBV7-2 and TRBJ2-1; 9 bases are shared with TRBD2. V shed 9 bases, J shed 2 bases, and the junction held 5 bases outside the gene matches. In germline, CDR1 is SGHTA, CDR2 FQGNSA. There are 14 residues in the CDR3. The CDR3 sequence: CASQIAGAYNEQFF. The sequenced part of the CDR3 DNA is TGTGCCAGTCAAATAGCGGGAGCCTACAATGAG.

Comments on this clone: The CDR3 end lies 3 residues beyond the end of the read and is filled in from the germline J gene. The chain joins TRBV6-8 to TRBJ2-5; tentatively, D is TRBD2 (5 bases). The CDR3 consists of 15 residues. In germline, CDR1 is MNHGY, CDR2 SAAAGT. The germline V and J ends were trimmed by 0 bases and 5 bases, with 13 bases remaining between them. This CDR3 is CASSYSKLGGETQYF. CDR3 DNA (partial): TGTGCCAGCAGTTACTCGAAACTAGGTGGGGAGACC.